This TCR beta chain was documented in a study of T cell changes during pregnancy in multiple sclerosis. The data were produced by immunoSEQ multiplex PCR, yet TCRdb's version contains in-frame clones alone and is incomplete. The sample contains approximately 79,000 clones, around 95% of which appear only once. CDR1 is MNHEY, CDR2 SMNVEV, per germline (reference sequence). Trimming stripped 5 bases from V and 4 bases from J, with 11 bases between. The CDR3 covers 13 residues. The TCR sequence derives from a female donor in good health, enrolled as a control in a pregnancy study. This chain uses TRBV27 with TRBJ1-2, with D perhaps TRBD1 (6 bases). Source: peripheral blood, taken in the second trimester of pregnancy. CDR3 coding DNA: TGTGCCAGCAGTGCCCAGGGGTCCTATGGCTACACCTTC. Translation gives CASSAQGSYGYTF.